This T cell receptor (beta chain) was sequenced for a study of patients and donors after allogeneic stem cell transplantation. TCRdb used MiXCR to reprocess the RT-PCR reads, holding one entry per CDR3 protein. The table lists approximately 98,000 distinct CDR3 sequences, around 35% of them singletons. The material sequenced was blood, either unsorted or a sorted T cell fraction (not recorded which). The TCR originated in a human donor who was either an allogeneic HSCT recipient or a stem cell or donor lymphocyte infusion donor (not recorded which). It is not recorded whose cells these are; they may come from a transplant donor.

CDR3 bases: TGTGCCAGCAGGAAAGCGCCCGAGAACACTGAAGCTTTCTTT. Translation gives CASRKAPENTEAFF. The V call is TRBV6-2 or TRBV6-3, the J call TRBJ1-1; D call uncertain. Germline assignment: CDR1 MNHEY and CDR2 SVGEGT. Trimming pared 6 bases from V and 1 base from J, leaving 12 bases between. The CDR3 contains 14 residues.